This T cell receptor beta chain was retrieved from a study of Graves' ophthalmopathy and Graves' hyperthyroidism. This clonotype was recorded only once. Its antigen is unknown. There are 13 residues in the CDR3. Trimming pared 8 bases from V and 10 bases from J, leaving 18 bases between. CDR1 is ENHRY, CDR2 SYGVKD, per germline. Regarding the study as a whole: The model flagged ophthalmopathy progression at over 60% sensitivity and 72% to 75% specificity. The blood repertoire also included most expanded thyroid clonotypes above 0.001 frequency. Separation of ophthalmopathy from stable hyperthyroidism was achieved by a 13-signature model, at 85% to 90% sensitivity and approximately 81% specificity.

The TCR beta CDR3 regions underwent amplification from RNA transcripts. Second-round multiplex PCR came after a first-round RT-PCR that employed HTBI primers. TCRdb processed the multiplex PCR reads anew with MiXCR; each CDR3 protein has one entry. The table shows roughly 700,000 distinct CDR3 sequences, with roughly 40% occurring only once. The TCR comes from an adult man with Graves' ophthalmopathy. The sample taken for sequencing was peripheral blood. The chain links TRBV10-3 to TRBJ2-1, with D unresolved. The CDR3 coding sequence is TGTGCCATCCTAGAAGTTCGTGGCACAGAGCAGTTCTTC. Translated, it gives CAILEVRGTEQFF.